Listed below are T cell receptor beta chains from one sample, sequenced in a study of blood T cells in healthy people across ages. TCRdb processed the 5' RACE reads anew with MiXCR; each CDR3 protein has one entry. This table holds around 2 million distinct CDR3 sequences, about 39% found once. The sample consisted of blood. All receptors come from a human donor in good health. CDR3s include the opening cysteine and the closing phenylalanine or tryptophan. The D gene is left open where the match is weak. Size tells how often a clone was seen (once, few, many) or the class of an expanded clone, and some rows leave it out.

15,few,TRBD1,TRBJ1-1,TRBV28,CASSLRRQGAQRAFF,TGTGCCAGCAGTTTGAGGAGACAGGGGGCGCAAAGAGCTTTCTTT
12,NA,NA,TRBJ1-5,TRBV19,CVSQGRDQPQHF,TGTGTGTCTCAAGGACGGGATCAGCCCCAGCATTTT
15,NA,NA,TRBJ2-6,TRBV30,CAWTYSLSGANVLTF,TGTGCCTGGACGTACAGCTTATCTGGGGCCAACGTCCTGACTTTC
13,NA,NA,TRBJ1-2,TRBV20-1,CSAPGKPLEGYTF,TGCAGTGCCCCCGGAAAACCCTTAGAGGGCTACACCTTC
16,NA,NA,TRBJ2-1,TRBV5-1,CASSLDDRRHYNEQFF,TGTGCCAGCAGCTTGGACGACAGGCGACACTACAATGAGCAGTTCTTC
16,NA,TRBD1,TRBJ1-1,TRBV6-6,CASNRDRASLNTEAFF,TGTGCCAGCAACCGAGACAGGGCCAGTCTGAACACTGAAGCTTTCTTT
14,once,NA,TRBJ1-1,TRBV12-3/TRBV12-4,CAGSGLAANTEAFF,TGTGCCGGCAGTGGTTTAGCGGCGAACACTGAAGCTTTCTTT
12,few,NA,TRBJ1-1,TRBV29-1,CSVAGGAPEAFF,TGCAGCGTTGCTGGGGGGGCTCCTGAAGCTTTCTTT
17,NA,TRBD2,TRBJ2-1,TRBV7-2,CASSARTSGGARNEQFF,TGTGCCAGCAGCGCGCGGACTAGCGGGGGGGCGAGAAATGAGCAGTTCTTC
14,NA,NA,TRBJ1-5,TRBV4-3,CASSRMRGNQPQHF,TGCGCCAGCAGCCGCATGCGGGGCAATCAGCCCCAGCATTTT
13,NA,TRBD1,TRBJ2-7,TRBV20-1,CSALRTGGLEQYF,TGCAGTGCTCTTCGGACAGGGGGGTTGGAGCAGTACTTC
13,NA,NA,TRBJ1-2,TRBV6-5,CASSYLDYSGYTF,TGTGCCAGCAGTTATTTGGATTACTCGGGCTACACCTTC
16,many,TRBD2,TRBJ2-1,TRBV20-1,CSARGTSGGAYNEQFF,TGCAGTGCTAGAGGGACTAGCGGGGGGGCCTACAATGAGCAGTTCTTC
14,few,TRBD1,TRBJ2-3,TRBV7-3,CASSPPGQGGTQYF,TGTGCCAGCAGCCCTCCGGGACAGGGAGGTACGCAGTATTTT
12,few,NA,TRBJ2-3,TRBV29-1,CSVPPRGDTQYF,TGCAGCGTCCCCCCCAGGGGAGATACGCAGTATTTT
19,NA,TRBD2,TRBJ2-3,TRBV4-1,CASSQRLLAGDPSTDTQYF,TGCGCCAGCAGCCAACGTTTACTAGCGGGGGACCCTAGCACAGATACGCAGTATTTT
14,NA,NA,TRBJ2-7,TRBV2,CASILAGQGPEQYF,TGTGCCAGCATACTAGCGGGACAGGGTCCCGAGCAGTACTTC
13,NA,NA,TRBJ2-7,TRBV19,CASSIGQDYEQYF,TGTGCCAGTAGTATAGGGCAGGACTACGAGCAGTACTTC
13,few,NA,TRBJ1-6,TRBV10-3,CAISEIVASPLHF,TGTGCCATCAGTGAGATAGTGGCTTCACCCCTCCACTTT
14,few,TRBD1,TRBJ1-4,TRBV12-3/TRBV12-4,CASSRQGFNEKLFF,TGTGCCAGCAGCCGACAGGGTTTTAATGAAAAACTGTTTTTT
16,once,TRBD1,TRBJ1-4,TRBV7-2,CASSSPPGQGHEKLFF,TGTGCCAGCAGCTCTCCTCCGGGACAGGGGCATGAAAAACTGTTTTTT